Below, one T cell receptor beta chain is given with its context. The target antigen is unknown. These data are taken from a study of CD8+CD57+ T cells in acquired aplastic anemia. Across the study: Sorted CD4+ and CD8+ cells gave a mean 3.2 ug DNA, range about 0.19 to 27.4 ug.

V trimming: 4 bases; J trimming: 1 base; junction bases outside the gene matches: 7. This CDR3 is built from 16 residues. The germline V gene has CDR1 KGHDR and CDR2 SFDVKD. Study findings and constraints: In CD8+ cells, Simpson's diversity showed no significant difference between patients and controls.

Template material for TCR beta VDJ and CDR3 profiling consisted of genomic DNA. TCRdb used MiXCR to reprocess the reads, holding one entry per CDR3 protein. Of 33,000 or so distinct CDR3 sequences listed, around 80% were seen once; the top ten hold about 20%. The rearrangement links TRBV24-1 to TRBJ2-3, with 7 positions matching TRBD2. This receptor was taken from a human donor in good health, serving as a control. Sequencing was done on a sample of sorted CD4+, CD8+, or CD8+CD57+ T cells (not recorded which) from PBMCs. The CDR3 sequence: CATSDPGRWGTDTQYF. The CDR3 region has the DNA TGTGCCACCAGTGACCCCGGGAGGTGGGGCACAGATACGCAGTATTTT.